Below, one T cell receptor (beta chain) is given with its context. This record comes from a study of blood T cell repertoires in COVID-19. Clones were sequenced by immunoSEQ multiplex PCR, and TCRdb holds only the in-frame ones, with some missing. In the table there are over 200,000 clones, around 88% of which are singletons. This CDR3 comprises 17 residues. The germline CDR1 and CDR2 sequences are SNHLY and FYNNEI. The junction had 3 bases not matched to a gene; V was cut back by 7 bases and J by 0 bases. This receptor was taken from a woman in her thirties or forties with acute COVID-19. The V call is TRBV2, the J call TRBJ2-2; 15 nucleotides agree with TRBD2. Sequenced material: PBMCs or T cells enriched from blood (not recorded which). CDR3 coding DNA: TGTGCCAGCACTGGACTAGCGGGAGGGGCGAACACCGGGGAGCTGTTTTTT. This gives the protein CASTGLAGGANTGELFF.